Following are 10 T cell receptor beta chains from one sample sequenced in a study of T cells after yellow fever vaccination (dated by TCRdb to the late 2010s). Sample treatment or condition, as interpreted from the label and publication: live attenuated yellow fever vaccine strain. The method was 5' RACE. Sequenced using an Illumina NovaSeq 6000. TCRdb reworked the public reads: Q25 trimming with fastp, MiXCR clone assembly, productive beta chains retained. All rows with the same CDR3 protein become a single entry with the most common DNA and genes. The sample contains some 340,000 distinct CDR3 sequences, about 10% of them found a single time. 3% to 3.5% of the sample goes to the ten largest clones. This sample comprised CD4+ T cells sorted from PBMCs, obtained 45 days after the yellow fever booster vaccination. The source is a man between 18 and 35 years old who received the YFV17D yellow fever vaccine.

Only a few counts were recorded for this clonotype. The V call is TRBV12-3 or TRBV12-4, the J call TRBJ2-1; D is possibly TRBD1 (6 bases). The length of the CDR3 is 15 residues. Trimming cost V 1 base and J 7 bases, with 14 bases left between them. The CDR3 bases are TGTGCCAGCAGTTTAGAAGGGGCAGGGGTTAATGAGCAGTTCTTC. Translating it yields CASSLEGAGVNEQFF.

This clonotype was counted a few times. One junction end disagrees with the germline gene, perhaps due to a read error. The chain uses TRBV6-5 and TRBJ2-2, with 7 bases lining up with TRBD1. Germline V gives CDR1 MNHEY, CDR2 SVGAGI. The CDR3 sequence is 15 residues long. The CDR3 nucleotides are TGTGCCAGCAATTACCTGACAGGGTTCACCGGGGAGCTGTTTTTT. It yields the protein CASNYLTGFTGELFF.

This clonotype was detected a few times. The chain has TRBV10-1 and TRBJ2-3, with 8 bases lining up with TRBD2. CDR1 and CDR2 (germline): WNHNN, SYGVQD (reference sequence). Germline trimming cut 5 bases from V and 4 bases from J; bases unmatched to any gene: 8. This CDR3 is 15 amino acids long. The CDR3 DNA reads TGCGCCAGCAGTACTCCGGGGGGGCCAGCAGATACGCAGTATTTT. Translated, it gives CASSTPGGPADTQYF.

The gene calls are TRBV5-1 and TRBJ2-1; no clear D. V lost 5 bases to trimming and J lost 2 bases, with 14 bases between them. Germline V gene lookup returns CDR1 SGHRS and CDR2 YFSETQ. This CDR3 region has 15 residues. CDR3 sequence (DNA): TGCGCCAGCAGGGAGAGGACGGCCACCTACAATGAGCAGTTCTTC. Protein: CASRERTATYNEQFF.

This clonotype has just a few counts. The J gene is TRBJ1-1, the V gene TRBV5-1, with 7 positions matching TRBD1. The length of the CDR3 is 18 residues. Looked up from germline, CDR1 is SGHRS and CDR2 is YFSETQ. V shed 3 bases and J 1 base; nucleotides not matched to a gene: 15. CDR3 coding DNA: TGCGCCAGCAGCTCGGGCCGTTGGACAGGTCGTGGGAACACTGAAGCTTTCTTT. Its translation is CASSSGRWTGRGNTEAFF. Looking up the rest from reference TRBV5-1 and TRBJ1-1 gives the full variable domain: KAGVTQTPRYLIKTRGQQVTLSCSPISGHRSVSWYQQTPGQGLQFLFEYFSETQRNKGNFPGRFSGRQFSNSRSEMNVSTLELGDSALYLCASSSGRWTGRGNTEAFFGQGTRLTVV.

The CDR3 nucleotides are TGTGCCAGCAGCAGGGGGCGCGACACCGGGGAGCTGTTTTTT. This translates into CASSRGRDTGELFF. The rearrangement uses TRBV7-9 and TRBJ2-2, with 7 bases that match TRBD1. CDR3 size: 14 residues. The J segment lost 3 bases and the V segment lost 5 bases, leaving 3 bases of the junction unmatched. Germline V gives CDR1 SEHNR, CDR2 FQNEAQ (reference sequence). The full variable domain, rest sourced from reference TRBV7-9 and TRBJ2-2, is DTGVSQNPRHKITKRGQNVTFRCDPISEHNRLYWYRQTLGQGPEFLTYFQNEAQLEKSRLLSDRFSAERPKGSFSTLEIQRTEQGDSAMYLCASSRGRDTGELFFGEGSRLTVL.

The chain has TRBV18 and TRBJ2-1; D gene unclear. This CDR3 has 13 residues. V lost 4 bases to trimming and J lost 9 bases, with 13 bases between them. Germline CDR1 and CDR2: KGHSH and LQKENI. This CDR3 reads CASSLTRESEQFF. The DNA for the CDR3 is TGTGCCAGCTCACTTACTCGAGAAAGTGAGCAGTTCTTC.

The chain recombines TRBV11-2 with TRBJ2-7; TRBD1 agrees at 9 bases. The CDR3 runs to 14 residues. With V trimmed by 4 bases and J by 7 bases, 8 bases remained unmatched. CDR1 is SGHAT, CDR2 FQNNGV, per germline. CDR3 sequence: CASSSQQGAREQYV. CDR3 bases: TGTGCCAGCAGCTCTCAACAGGGGGCCCGGGAGCAGTACGTC.

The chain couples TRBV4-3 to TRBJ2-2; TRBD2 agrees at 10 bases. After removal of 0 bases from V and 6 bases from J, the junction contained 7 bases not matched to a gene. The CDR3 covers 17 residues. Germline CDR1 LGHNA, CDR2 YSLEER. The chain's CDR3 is CASSQDNSGGYAGELFF. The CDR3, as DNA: TGCGCCAGCAGCCAAGATAATAGCGGGGGGTACGCCGGGGAGCTGTTTTTT.

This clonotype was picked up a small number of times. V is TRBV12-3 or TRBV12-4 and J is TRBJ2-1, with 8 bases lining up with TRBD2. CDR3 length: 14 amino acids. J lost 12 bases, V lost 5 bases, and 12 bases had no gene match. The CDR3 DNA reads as TGTGCCAGCAGTCTTCAGCGGGGGATAGTTGGGCAGTTCTTC. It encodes CASSLQRGIVGQFF.